Given below is one T cell receptor (beta chain) in context. No antigen is known for it. Within the sample, other DNA sequences also encode this same CDR3. The table came from immunoSEQ multiplex PCR; TCRdb's copy has only in-frame clones and leaves some out. The data hold 60,000 to 75,000 clones, with approximately 83% observed a single time. These data are taken from a study of Tregs in tolerant kidney transplant recipients. The study, taken as a whole, reports: For some patients, primers changed over time, blocking nucleotide-level comparison. Findings come from small patient numbers and require larger validation.

This CDR3 has 15 residues. After removal of 2 bases from V and 2 bases from J, the junction contained 3 bases not matched to a gene. Germline CDR1 and CDR2: KGHSH and LQKENI. V is TRBV18 and J is TRBJ2-1; TRBD2 aligns across 7 bases. Sequencing used Tregs from blood, obtained before the transplant. The source is a human donor who received a combined kidney and bone marrow transplant. CDR3 in DNA: TGTGCCAGCTCACCAACGGGAGGCCCCTACAATGAGCAGTTCTTC. Its translation: CASSPTGGPYNEQFF.